These T cell receptor beta chains were read from a single sample in a study of identical twins. TCRdb itself ran the 5' RACE reads through MiXCR, one entry per CDR3 protein. The sample holds under 400,000 distinct CDR3 sequences, approximately 8.7% seen once. The material sequenced was naive T cells sorted from blood. The source of these receptors is a woman in her 50s in good health. The CDR3 runs from the conserved cysteine through the conserved F or W. The order of the fields is V gene, clone size, D gene, J gene, CDR3 protein, CDR3 DNA. D genes are given only for firm matches. The size field is filled for only some rows; it gives once, few, many or a size class.

>TRBV29-1|few|TRBD1|TRBJ2-1
CSVDGDRVRSYNEQFF
TGCAGCGTTGATGGCGACAGGGTGAGGTCCTACAATGAGCAGTTCTTC
>TRBV20-1|many|TRBD2|TRBJ2-7
CSARESGTSQYF
TGCAGTGCTAGGGAAAGCGGGACTAGTCAGTACTTC
>TRBV19|NA|NA|TRBJ2-3
CASSIRGPSPSTDTQYF
TGTGCCAGTAGTATCCGAGGACCTAGCCCTAGCACAGATACGCAGTATTTT
>TRBV7-9|NA|NA|TRBJ2-7
CASSLEEGRTYEQYF
TGTGCCAGCAGCTTAGAAGAGGGGAGGACCTACGAGCAGTACTTC
>TRBV4-1|few|NA|TRBJ2-6
CASSQDRSVHSGANVLTF
TGCGCCAGCAGCCAAGATCGGTCAGTACACTCTGGGGCCAACGTCCTGACTTTC
>TRBV27|few|NA|TRBJ2-5
CASSFEGETQYF
TGTGCCAGCAGTTTCGAGGGAGAGACCCAGTACTTC
>TRBV24-1|NA|NA|TRBJ2-6
CATSDRYSGANVLTF
TGTGCCACCAGTGACAGGTACTCTGGGGCCAACGTCCTGACTTTC
>TRBV30|few|NA|TRBJ2-7
CAWGGPPGQYF
TGTGCCTGGGGGGGCCCTCCGGGGCAGTACTTC
>TRBV7-8|many|NA|TRBJ2-1
CASSLREGQGGINEQFF
TGTGCCAGCAGCTTAAGAGAAGGACAGGGAGGGATAAATGAGCAGTTCTTC
>TRBV7-9|many|NA|TRBJ2-3
CASSFDSSTDTQYF
TGTGCCAGCAGCTTCGACAGTAGCACAGATACGCAGTATTTT
>TRBV10-1|NA|NA|TRBJ2-7
CASSEGRSGEQYF
TGCGCCAGCAGTGAGGGCAGGAGTGGCGAGCAGTACTTC
>TRBV5-1|few|NA|TRBJ2-5
CASSLEGPGETQYF
TGCGCCAGCAGCTTAGAAGGGCCCGGGGAGACCCAGTACTTC
>TRBV30|NA|NA|TRBJ1-6
CAWLTGNNSPLHF
TGTGCCTGGCTTACAGGGAATAATTCACCCCTCCACTTT
>TRBV3-1|many|NA|TRBJ2-2
CASSRSSGELFF
TGTGCCAGCAGCCGAAGTTCCGGGGAGCTGTTTTTT
>TRBV7-9|NA|NA|TRBJ2-1
CASSWRSGAGSEQFF
TGTGCCAGCAGCTGGAGATCGGGAGCGGGCAGTGAGCAGTTCTTC
>TRBV7-8|many|NA|TRBJ2-1
CASSLTSYNEQFF
TGTGCCAGCAGCTTAACTAGCTACAATGAGCAGTTCTTC
>TRBV20-1|NA|NA|TRBJ2-1
CSARPQAPLANEQFF
TGCAGTGCTAGACCCCAGGCTCCCTTGGCCAATGAGCAGTTCTTC
>TRBV12-3/TRBV12-4|NA|NA|TRBJ1-1
CASSLRGGRAEAFF
TGTGCCAGCAGTCTCCGGGGGGGGAGGGCTGAAGCTTTCTTT
>TRBV10-3|many|NA|TRBJ2-1
CAISVGTIIGVDEQFF
TGTGCCATCAGCGTCGGGACCATTATTGGGGTCGATGAGCAGTTCTTC
>TRBV15|NA|NA|TRBJ1-2
CATSRDRGHLFHTF
TGTGCCACCAGCAGAGATAGGGGACACCTCTTCCACACCTTC
>TRBV20-1|NA|TRBD2|TRBJ2-3
CSARLAGVHTDTQYF
TGCAGTGCAAGACTAGCGGGAGTGCACACAGATACGCAGTATTTT
>TRBV4-1|many|NA|TRBJ1-2
CASSQARSNYGYTF
TGCGCCAGCAGCCAAGCCAGGTCTAACTATGGCTACACCTTC